The source of this TCR beta chain is a study of blood T cells in healthy people across ages. The CDR3 loop spans 13 amino acids. Germline V lookup: CDR1 SGHNT, CDR2 YENEEA. V was trimmed by 2 bases and J by 5 bases, leaving 9 bases between them. A note on this clonotype: The target antigen is unknown.

Study-level findings and limits: PBMC samples, being unsorted, prevented any conclusive comparison of naive and antigen-experienced cells.

It was with a sample-barcoded 5' primer and a J-beta primer mix that a second PCR of roughly 7 to 12 cycles was run. One entry per CDR3 protein, called by TCRdb with MiXCR from the 5' RACE reads. The sample shows around 1.7 million distinct CDR3 sequences, 28% of them seen only once. The genes are TRBV11-3 and TRBJ1-1, with no clear D. The sample consisted of blood. The receptor's source is a woman in her twenties or thirties in good health. The CDR3 coding sequence is TGTGCCAGCAGCTTAAGTACCACGACTGAAGCTTTCTTT. Translated, it gives CASSLSTTTEAFF.